This T cell receptor beta chain stems from a study of shared clonotypes between healthy human individuals. About the research overall: Three plates were used per donor for CD4 naive, three for CD4 memory, two for CD8 naive and one for CD8 memory.

J gave up 8 bases and V 5 bases, and 10 bases lay outside the gene matches. Per germline, CDR1 MNHEY and CDR2 SVGAGI. The CDR3 covers 15 residues. Profiled with immunoSEQ multiplex PCR; TCRdb holds only in-frame clones, not every one. The sample lists millions of clones, about 95% occurring once. The naive CD8 subset, CD45RO-negative cells positively selected for CCR7, excluded terminally differentiated effector memory CD45RA+ cells. Sequenced input: naive CD8+ T cells sorted from blood. This clonotype was obtained from a man between 18 and 29 years old in good health. The chain employs TRBV6-5 and TRBJ2-4; TRBD1 agrees at 9 bases. CDR3 sequence reads: CASSPTGTGTDIQYF. The CDR3 nucleotides read TGTGCCAGCAGTCCAACAGGGACAGGGACTGACATTCAGTACTTC.